A single sample gave rise to the 20 T cell receptor beta chains below, sequenced in a study of T cell changes during pregnancy in multiple sclerosis. The data were produced by immunoSEQ multiplex PCR, yet TCRdb's version contains in-frame clones alone and is incomplete. This table holds over 40,000 clones, around nine tenths found once. The specimen was CD4+ T cells from peripheral blood mononuclear cells, collected in the second trimester of pregnancy. All receptors come from a female donor with multiple sclerosis, enrolled in a pregnancy study.

The chain couples TRBV28 to TRBJ2-7; D may be TRBD2 (5 bases). The V end lost 7 bases, the J end lost 7 bases, and 14 bases lay between the germline ends. Germline CDR1 MDHEN, CDR2 SYDVKM. This CDR3 has 12 amino acids. Written as DNA, the CDR3 is TGTGCCAGCACCCTGGCGGGTAGTGAGCAGTACTTC. This encodes CASTLAGSEQYF. Supplemented by reference TRBV28 and TRBJ2-7, the full variable domain reads DVKVTQSSRYLVKRTGEKVFLECVQDMDHENMFWYRQDPGLGLRLIYFSYDVKMKEKGDIPEGYSVSREKKERFSLILESASTNQTSMYLCASTLAGSEQYFGPGTRLTVT.

This clone appeared once. The chain has TRBV18 and TRBJ2-2, with D perhaps matching TRBD1 (6 bases). CDR1 is KGHSH and CDR2 is LQKENI in the germline V gene. With 3 bases removed from V and 6 bases from J, the gap between germline ends came to 11 bases. This CDR3 has 14 amino acids. The CDR3 coding sequence is TGTGCCAGCTCACCGGGGGCTCAGTCCGGGGAGCTGTTTTTT. It yields the protein CASSPGAQSGELFF. Using reference TRBV18 and TRBJ2-2 for the parts outside the CDR3, the full variable domain is NAGVMQNPRHLVRRRGQEARLRCSPMKGHSHVYWYRQLPEEGLKFMVYLQKENIIDESGMPKERFSAEFPKEGPSILRIQQVVRGDSAAYFCASSPGAQSGELFFGEGSRLTVL.

The chain uses TRBV5-6 and TRBJ1-6; D might be TRBD1 (6 bases). Trimming removed 2 bases at V and 9 bases at J, with 15 bases between. The CDR3 runs 15 residues. Germline V CDR1 and CDR2: SGHDT, YYEEEE. CDR3 nucleotide sequence: TGTGCCAGCAGCTTTGCGGCAGGGGTATTTTCACCCCTCCACTTT. It encodes CASSFAAGVFSPLHF.

The chain uses TRBV11-1 and TRBJ1-2; 8 bases are shared with TRBD1. CDR3 length equals 13 residues. The V gene's germline CDR1 is SGHAT and CDR2 FQDESV (reference sequence). The junction had 7 bases not matched to a gene; V was cut back by 5 bases and J by 8 bases. The CDR3, as DNA: TGTGCCAGCAGCCCGGACAGGGAAAAGGGCTACACCTTC. This codes for CASSPDREKGYTF.

The gene calls are TRBV9 and TRBJ2-2; D gene unclear. With 4 bases removed from V and 0 bases from J, the gap between germline ends came to 13 bases. The CDR3 loop spans 16 amino acids. Germline-derived CDR1 and CDR2 are SGDLS and YYNGEE. Here the CDR3 reads CASSTPVGANTGELFF. The CDR3, as DNA: TGTGCCAGCAGCACCCCGGTCGGAGCGAACACCGGGGAGCTGTTTTTT. The variable domain in full, completed from reference TRBV9 and TRBJ2-2, reads DSGVTQTPKHLITATGQRVTLRCSPRSGDLSVYWYQQSLDQGLQFLIQYYNGEERAKGNILERFSAQQFPDLHSELNLSSLELGDSALYFCASSTPVGANTGELFFGEGSRLTVL.

V is TRBV6-1 and J is TRBJ1-5; TRBD1 matches at 7 bases. Germline values: CDR1 MNHNS, CDR2 SASEGT. The CDR3 totals 16 residues. V lost 3 bases to trimming and J lost 5 bases; unmatched junction nucleotides: 10. The CDR3 DNA is TGTGCCAGCAGTGACCCACCCGGGACAGCCCATCAGCCCCAGCATTTT. This encodes CASSDPPGTAHQPQHF.

The chain recombines TRBV29-1 with TRBJ1-3; D remains unclear. CDR1 is SQVTM and CDR2 is ANQGSEA in the germline V gene. CDR3 length: 14 amino acids. Between the trimmed V and J ends, which lost 4 bases and 1 base, there was a span of 11 bases. The CDR3 spells CSVAQARSGNTIYF. CDR3 in DNA: TGCAGCGTTGCGCAGGCACGATCTGGAAACACCATATATTTT.

The V gene is TRBV10-3, the J gene TRBJ2-7; TRBD1 is a possible D gene (5 bases). Germline V gene data show CDR1 as ENHRY and CDR2 as SYGVKD. Trimming shortened V by 7 bases and J by 2 bases, and 9 bases separated the two germline ends. This CDR3 is built from 12 residues. The DNA for the CDR3 is TGTGCCATCAAGACAGATCCCTACGAGCAGTACTTC. It codes for CAIKTDPYEQYF.

The DNA of the CDR3 is TGTGCCTGGAGTGTACTCTGGAGAACTGAAGCTTTCTTT. Translation gives CAWSVLWRTEAFF. The chain uses TRBV30 and TRBJ1-1; D not certain. Germline V gene lookup returns CDR1 GTSNPN and CDR2 SVGIG (reference sequence). The CDR3 is 13 amino acids. Trimming left V 0 bases short and J 5 bases short, with 10 bases between.

The V call is TRBV6-5, the J call TRBJ1-2; TRBD1 agrees at 11 bases. The CDR3 is made up of 14 amino acids. Looked up from germline, CDR1 is MNHEY and CDR2 is SVGAGI. V gave up 6 bases and J gave up 7 bases; unmatched junction bases: 7. CDR3 region: CASSRLGTGGGYTF. CDR3 DNA sequence: TGTGCCAGCAGCAGACTTGGGACAGGGGGTGGCTACACCTTC.

The chain joins TRBV19 to TRBJ1-2, with D maybe TRBD1 (6 bases). CDR3 length: 13 residues. Between the trimmed V and J ends, which lost 4 bases and 2 bases, there was a span of 8 bases. CDR1 and CDR2 from the germline V gene are LNHDA and SQIVND (reference sequence). The CDR3: CASSTGHNYGYTF. The CDR3 bases are TGTGCCAGTAGTACGGGACACAACTATGGCTACACCTTC.

This rearrangement joins TRBV19 to TRBJ1-1, with D possibly being TRBD1 (5 bases). Per germline, CDR1 LNHDA and CDR2 SQIVND (reference sequence). Trimming pared 6 bases from V and 0 bases from J, leaving 11 bases between. The CDR3 runs 14 residues. The CDR3 DNA follows: TGTGCCAGTAGCCCCGCGGGGCTGAACACTGAAGCTTTCTTT. It translates to CASSPAGLNTEAFF.

The chain joins TRBV2 to TRBJ1-5; 7 bases line up with TRBD1. Trimming cost V 8 bases and J 7 bases; bases outside gene matches: 14. This CDR3 region has 15 residues. The V gene's germline CDR1 is SNHLY and CDR2 FYNNEI. In DNA, the CDR3 is TGTGCCAGCCGGGTGACAGGGACGGGCGGACAGCCCCAGCATTTT. Its protein is CASRVTGTGGQPQHF.

This chain joins TRBV5-6 and TRBJ2-2; TRBD1 matches at 9 bases. The germline CDR1 and CDR2 sequences are SGHDT and YYEEEE. The CDR3 is 15 residues long. Trimming took 4 bases from V and 9 from J; bases not matched to a gene: 10. This CDR3 is CASSPTGGLIRELFF. The DNA for the CDR3 is TGTGCCAGCAGCCCGACAGGGGGTTTGATCCGGGAGCTGTTTTTT. The whole variable domain, filled in from reference TRBV5-6 and TRBJ2-2, reads DAGVTQSPTHLIKTRGQQVTLRCSPKSGHDTVSWYQQALGQGPQFIFQYYEEEERQRGNFPDRFSGHQFPNYSSELNVNALLLGDSALYLCASSPTGGLIRELFFGEGSRLTVL.

J is TRBJ1-1 and V is TRBV9, with 9 nucleotides matching TRBD1. Per the germline V gene, CDR1 is SGDLS and CDR2 is YYNGEE. J gave up 3 bases and V 4 bases, and 1 base lay outside the gene matches. The length of the CDR3 is 13 residues. Here the CDR3 reads CASSWTGDTEAFF. Here the CDR3 DNA reads TGTGCCAGCAGCTGGACAGGGGACACTGAAGCTTTCTTT.

On this clone itself: One end of the junction varies from germline; a read error may be responsible. The chain has TRBV6-1 and TRBJ1-1; D unresolved. This CDR3 is 11 amino acids long. Germline loops: CDR1 MNHNS, CDR2 SASEGT. CDR3 amino acids: CASSDSPLGLF. The CDR3 DNA reads TGTGCCAGCAGTGATTCTCCACTTGGTCTCTTT.

The chain combines TRBV9 with TRBJ2-1; 13 nucleotides agree with TRBD2. V gave up 3 bases and J gave up 8 bases; unmatched junction bases: 2. Germline V CDR1 and CDR2: SGDLS, YYNGEE. The CDR3 totals 14 residues. The CDR3 nucleotides read TGTGCCAGCAGCGGGACTAGCGGGGGTGATGAGCAGTTCTTC. Protein: CASSGTSGGDEQFF.

The chain combines TRBV5-5 with TRBJ1-3; 7 bases agree with TRBD1. The V gene end was trimmed by 4 bases and the J gene end by 1 base; junction bases not matched to a gene: 8. CDR1 and CDR2 (germline): SGHKS, YYEKEE (reference sequence). The CDR3 has 16 residues. For the CDR3, the DNA is TGTGCCAGCAGCAAGGGGACAGAAGTTTCTGGAAACACCATATATTTT. This translates into CASSKGTEVSGNTIYF.

The chain carries TRBV10-3 and TRBJ1-3, with 12 bases that match TRBD1. CDR1 ENHRY and CDR2 SYGVKD come from the germline V gene. Trimming cost V 4 bases and J 2 bases; bases outside gene matches: 3. The CDR3 covers 16 residues. CDR3 residues: CAISAGTGGTGNTIYF. The CDR3 DNA is TGTGCCATCAGTGCTGGGACAGGGGGCACTGGAAACACCATATATTTT.

The CDR3 spells CASSQGYEQYF. CDR3 DNA: TGTGCCAGTTCGCAGGGGTACGAGCAGTACTTC. The chain is built from TRBV25-1 and TRBJ2-7; D is possibly TRBD1 (6 bases). The CDR3 totals 11 residues. The ends were cut back, 9 bases at V and 4 bases at J, with 10 bases in the middle. Germline V gives CDR1 MGHDK, CDR2 SYGVNS.